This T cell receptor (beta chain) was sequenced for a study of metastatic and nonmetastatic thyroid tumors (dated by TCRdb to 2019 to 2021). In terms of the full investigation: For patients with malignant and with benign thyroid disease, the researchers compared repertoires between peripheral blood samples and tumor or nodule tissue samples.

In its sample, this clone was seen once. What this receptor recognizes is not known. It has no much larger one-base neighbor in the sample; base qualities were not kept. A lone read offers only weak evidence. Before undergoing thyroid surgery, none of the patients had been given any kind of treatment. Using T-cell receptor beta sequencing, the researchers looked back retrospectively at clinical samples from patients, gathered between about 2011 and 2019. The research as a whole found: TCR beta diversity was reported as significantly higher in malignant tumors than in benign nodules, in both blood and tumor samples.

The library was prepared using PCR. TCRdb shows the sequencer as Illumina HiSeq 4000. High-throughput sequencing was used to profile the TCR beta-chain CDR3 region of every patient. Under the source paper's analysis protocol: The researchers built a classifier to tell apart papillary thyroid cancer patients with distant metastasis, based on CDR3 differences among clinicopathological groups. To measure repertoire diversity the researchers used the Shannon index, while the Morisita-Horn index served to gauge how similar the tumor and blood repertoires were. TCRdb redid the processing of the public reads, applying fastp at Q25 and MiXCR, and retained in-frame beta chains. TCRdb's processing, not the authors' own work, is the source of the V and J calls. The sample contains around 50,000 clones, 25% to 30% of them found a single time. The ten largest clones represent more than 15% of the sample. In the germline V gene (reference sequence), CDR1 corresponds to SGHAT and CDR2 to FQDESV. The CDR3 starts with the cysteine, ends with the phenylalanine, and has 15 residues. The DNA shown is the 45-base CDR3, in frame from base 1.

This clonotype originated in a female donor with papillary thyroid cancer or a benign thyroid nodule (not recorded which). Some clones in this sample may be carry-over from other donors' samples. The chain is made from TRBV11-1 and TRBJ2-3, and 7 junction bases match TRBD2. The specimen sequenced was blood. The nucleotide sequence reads TGTGCTACCGGCGGCGGGAGCACTAGCACAGATACGCAGTATTTT. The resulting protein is CATGGGSTSTDTQYF.